This TCR beta chain came from a study of T cells in Graves' hyperthyroidism and ophthalmopathy. Amplified TCR beta CDR3 regions came from RNA transcripts. The primer set for the first-round RT-PCR of the TCR CDR3 was HTBI. TCRdb analysed the multiplex PCR reads with MiXCR anew, one entry per CDR3 protein. The sample lists around 340,000 distinct CDR3 sequences; about 18% were seen once. As to this clonotype: A single base separates this from a much larger clone, so it may be a read error.

This TCR came from a woman aged 25 to 39 with Graves' hyperthyroidism that later progressed to Graves' ophthalmopathy. The specimen sequenced was blood.

CDR3 residues: CASRLGQHHGYTF. As DNA, the CDR3 is TGTGCCAGCAGGTTGGGACAGCACCATGGCTACACCTTC. V usage is TRBV2 and J usage is TRBJ1-2, with 7 positions matching TRBD1. Trimming at V came to 6 bases and at J to 6 bases, leaving 7 bases not matched to a gene. The CDR3 has 13 residues. Germline-derived CDR1 and CDR2 are SNHLY and FYNNEI. Supplemented by reference TRBV2 and TRBJ1-2, the full variable domain reads EPEVTQTPSHQVTQMGQEVILRCVPISNHLYFYWYRQILGQKVEFLVSFYNNEISEKSEIFDDQFSVERPDGSNFTLKIRSTKLEDSAMYFCASRLGQHHGYTFGSGTRLTVV.